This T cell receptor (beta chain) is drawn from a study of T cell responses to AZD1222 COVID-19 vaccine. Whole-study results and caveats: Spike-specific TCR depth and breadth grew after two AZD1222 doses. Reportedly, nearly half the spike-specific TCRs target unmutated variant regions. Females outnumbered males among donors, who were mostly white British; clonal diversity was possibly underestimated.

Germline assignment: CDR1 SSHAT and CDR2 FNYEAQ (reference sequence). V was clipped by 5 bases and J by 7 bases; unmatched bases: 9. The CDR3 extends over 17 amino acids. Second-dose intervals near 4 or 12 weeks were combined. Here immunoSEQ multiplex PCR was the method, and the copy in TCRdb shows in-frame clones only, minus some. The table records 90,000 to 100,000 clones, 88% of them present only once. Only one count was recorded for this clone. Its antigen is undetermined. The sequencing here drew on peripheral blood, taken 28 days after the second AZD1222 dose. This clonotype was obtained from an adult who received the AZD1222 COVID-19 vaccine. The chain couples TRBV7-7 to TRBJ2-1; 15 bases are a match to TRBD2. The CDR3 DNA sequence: TGTGCCAGCAGCCGGGGACTAGCGGGGGGAACCCGGAATGAGCAGTTCTTC. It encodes CASSRGLAGGTRNEQFF.